This note documents a single T cell receptor beta chain sequence. At one of its ends the junction is not consistent with the germline gene, which may arise from a read error. This entry belongs to a study of control samples from healthy donors and cancer patients. The repertoire was sequenced with immunoSEQ multiplex PCR; TCRdb's copy has only in-frame clones and lacks some. This table holds 150,000 to 200,000 clones, roughly 89% found once. The CDR3 has 11 residues. CDR1 is WNHNN and CDR2 is SYGVQD in the germline V gene (reference sequence). Sequenced input: blood. The source is a man in his thirties or forties in good health. V usage is TRBV10-1 and J usage is TRBJ2-4; D is perhaps TRBD1 or TRBD2 (5 bases each). CDR3 sequence (DNA): TGCGCCAACCCCTACGGGGCCAAGAGCGACTTC. This translates into CANPYGAKSDF.